These T cell receptor beta chains were read from a single sample in a study of glioma-infiltrating T cells. One entry per CDR3 protein results from TCRdb running MiXCR on the multiplex PCR reads. The data contain about 190,000 distinct CDR3 sequences, 30% to 40% of them singletons. The sequenced material came from glioma tissue, nonneoplastic brain tissue, or PBMCs (not recorded which). The receptors were sampled from a human donor with low-grade glioma or glioblastoma, undergoing nonglioma brain surgery, or in good health (not recorded which). The CDR3 runs from the conserved cysteine through the conserved F or W. The D gene is left open where the match is weak. Some rows mark clone size as missing; the rest say once, few, many or name a class of expanded clone.

d_gene	v_gene	abundance	j_gene	CDR3nt	CDR3aa
TRBD1	TRBV27	many	TRBJ1-5	TGTGCCAGCGGTGACAGGGGCCAGCCCCAGCATTTT	CASGDRGQPQHF
-	TRBV29-1	many	TRBJ2-1	TGCAGCGTTGGACGAAGCGGAAACAATGAGCAGTTCTTC	CSVGRSGNNEQFF
TRBD1	TRBV10-3	many	TRBJ1-4	TGTGCCATCAGGGGACAGTCTAATGAAAAACTGTTTTTT	CAIRGQSNEKLFF
-	TRBV20-1	many	TRBJ1-2	TGCAGTACGGGCCTTTATAACTATGGCTACACCTTC	CSTGLYNYGYTF
-	TRBV10-3	-	TRBJ1-1	TGTGCCGTCAGTGAGCGACAGCTTGCCCTTGAGGGTACTGAAGCTTTCTTT	CAVSERQLALEGTEAFF
TRBD1	TRBV7-9	many	TRBJ2-7	TGTGCCAGCAGCTCGACTGGGACAGGTTTTATCTACGAGCAGTACTTC	CASSSTGTGFIYEQYF
-	TRBV3-1	many	TRBJ1-2	TGTGCCAGCAGCCAAGAAGGGGTCCATGTTGGCTACACCTTC	CASSQEGVHVGYTF
-	TRBV29-1	-	TRBJ1-1	TGCAGCGTTGAAGGAATGCCGAAGACAGAAGCTGAAGCTTTATTT	CSVEGMPKTEAEALF
-	TRBV25-1	large	TRBJ1-2	TGTGCCAGCAGTGAATGGGTGACGTGGAAGGGCTACACCTTC	CASSEWVTWKGYTF
-	TRBV19	-	TRBJ2-7	TGTGCCAGTAGCCGACTGGAGGGAACATACGAGCAGTACTTC	CASSRLEGTYEQYF
TRBD2	TRBV10-2	-	TRBJ2-2	TGCGCCACCGTCCCTAGCGGGAGGGCCGGCACCGGGGAGCTGTTTTTT	CATVPSGRAGTGELFF
-	TRBV7-9	many	TRBJ1-1	TGTGCCAGCAGCTTCCTGAGGAGCGGGACCCCCAAGGAGGCTGAAGCTTTCTTT	CASSFLRSGTPKEAEAFF
-	TRBV7-9	many	TRBJ2-7	TGTGCCAGCAGCTTAACGGGGAACTCCTACGAGCAGTACTTC	CASSLTGNSYEQYF
-	TRBV7-7	many	TRBJ1-5	TGTGCCAGAATTAAGGGGGGGAAACTCGATCAGCCCCAGCATTTT	CARIKGGKLDQPQHF
-	TRBV6-1	many	TRBJ2-1	TGTGCCAGCAGCCCACCGGAGGGTGAGCAGTTCTTC	CASSPPEGEQFF
TRBD1	TRBV11-3	few	TRBJ2-1	TGTGCCAGCAGTCTTCAACAGGGGTTGGGATACAATGAGCAGTTCTTC	CASSLQQGLGYNEQFF
-	TRBV6-2/TRBV6-3	many	TRBJ2-7	TGTGCCAGCAGTTACCCACCCGAGGAGCAGTACTTC	CASSYPPEEQYF
TRBD2	TRBV7-6	many	TRBJ2-3	TGTGCCAGCAGCCCTAGCTCTAGCGGGACTATCACAGATACGCAGTATTTT	CASSPSSSGTITDTQYF
-	TRBV2	-	TRBJ2-3	TGTGCCAGCAGCGCGACAGTTGCTAGCACAGATACGCAGTATTTT	CASSATVASTDTQYF
-	TRBV20-1	many	TRBJ2-3	TGCAGTGCTAGCCGGGGAACAGATACGCAGTATTTT	CSASRGTDTQYF
-	TRBV7-2	many	TRBJ1-5	TGTGCCAGCAGCCATACGCAGGGGAGAGGTCAGCCCCAGCATTTT	CASSHTQGRGQPQHF
TRBD1	TRBV27	-	TRBJ1-5	TGTGCCAGCAGTCCCGGAGGGGGCAGTCAGCCCCGGCATTTT	CASSPGGGSQPRHF
TRBD2	TRBV6-1	many	TRBJ2-4	TGTGCCAGCAGATATGGGGAGGGCCGAAGTTGGGAAAACATTCAGTACTTC	CASRYGEGRSWENIQYF
-	TRBV7-7	many	TRBJ2-2	TGTGCCAGCAGCTTAGGTAGAGCGAACACCGGGGAGCTGTTTTTT	CASSLGRANTGELFF
-	TRBV7-9	many	TRBJ1-1	TGTGCCAGCACCTTAAACAGGGAAGGCGACACTGAAGCTTTCTTT	CASTLNREGDTEAFF
-	TRBV20-1	many	TRBJ2-3	TGCAGTGCTAGCAAGGCACATAGCACAGATACGCAGTATTTT	CSASKAHSTDTQYF
TRBD2	TRBV5-8	-	TRBJ2-2	TGTGCCAGCATCCCCATAGCGGGAGGAAAACCCGGGGAGCTGTTTTTT	CASIPIAGGKPGELFF
-	TRBV29-1	-	TRBJ2-3	TGCAGCGTTGGGGCCACAGATACGAAGTATTTT	CSVGATDTKYF
-	TRBV2	-	TRBJ1-5	TGTGCCAGCAGGACAGGAAATCAGCCCAAGCATTTT	CASRTGNQPKHF